This entry lists 5 T cell receptor beta chains sequenced from one sample in a study of blood T cell repertoires in COVID-19. Method: immunoSEQ multiplex PCR; TCRdb's copy keeps in-frame clones and lacks some. The table shows a few hundred thousand clones, with roughly 87% occurring only once. The sample comprised peripheral blood. The receptor source for this set is a woman in her forties or fifties who had recovered from COVID-19.

The chain recombines TRBV5-1 with TRBJ2-3; TRBD2 aligns across 9 bases. The germline V gene encodes CDR1 SGHRS and CDR2 YFSETQ. The trim removed 0 bases at V and 6 bases at J, leaving 5 bases unmatched. This CDR3 comprises 15 residues. Here the CDR3 DNA reads TGCGCCAGCAGCTTGGGACTAGCGGCCCAGGATACGCAGTATTTT. Amino acids: CASSLGLAAQDTQYF.

This clone was seen only once. The V call is TRBV4-3, the J call TRBJ1-4; 8 positions match TRBD1. CDR1 and CDR2 (germline): LGHNA, YSLEER. The junction had 14 bases not matched to a gene; V was cut back by 0 bases and J by 8 bases. CDR3 length: 18 amino acids. CDR3 in amino acids: CASSQDYPSGGRGEKLFF. The CDR3 DNA sequence: TGCGCCAGCAGCCAAGATTATCCTTCAGGGGGCCGAGGAGAAAAACTGTTTTTT.

This sequence joins TRBV11-2 and TRBJ2-3, with 7 bases aligning to TRBD2. The CDR3 covers 14 residues. Germline assignment: CDR1 SGHAT and CDR2 FQNNGV. Unmatched junction bases numbered 0, after V lost 3 bases and J lost 0 bases. For the CDR3, the DNA is TGTGCCAGCAGCTTTAGCGGGAGCACAGATACGCAGTATTTT. This translates into CASSFSGSTDTQYF.

This clone was recorded only once. The V gene is TRBV29-1, the J gene TRBJ1-3; D is uncertain. The CDR3 spans 14 residues. Per germline, CDR1 SQVTM and CDR2 ANQGSEA. Trimming took off 6 bases at V and 0 bases at J, with 12 bases between the two ends. The CDR3 spells CSVATGFSGNTIYF. CDR3 DNA: TGCAGCGTGGCCACCGGGTTCTCTGGAAACACCATATATTTT.

The genes are TRBV6-5 and TRBJ1-1; 7 nucleotides align to TRBD1. Germline V lookup: CDR1 MNHEY, CDR2 SVGAGI. Trimming removed 4 bases from V and 4 bases from J; junction bases left unmatched: 3. The CDR3 extends over 13 amino acids. The CDR3 DNA follows: TGTGCCAGCAGTTCGGGACAGTTCACTGAAGCTTTCTTT. Translation: CASSSGQFTEAFF.